Below are 11 T cell receptor beta chains sequenced from a single sample in a study of T cells in localized non-small cell lung cancer (dated by TCRdb to about 2020). The library was prepared using the immunoSEQ multiplex PCR assay. TCRdb mirrors the immuneACCESS table, restricted to in-frame sequences. Some clones are absent from its copies; in checked studies, under half trace to an unresolved V gene, and the reason for the others is unknown. The sample contains about 24,000 clones, about 91% of them found a single time. The ten most abundant clones make up roughly 9.9% of the sample. This sample comprised peripheral blood mononuclear cells, obtained before any cancer treatment. These receptors were taken from a woman aged 40 to 75 with stage III lung adenocarcinoma.

The rearrangement joins TRBV6-6 to TRBJ2-5; D not resolved. V dropped 0 bases and J dropped 5 bases, with 4 bases sitting between them. The CDR3 spans 12 residues. CDR1 is MNHNY and CDR2 is SVGAGI in the germline V gene (reference sequence). CDR3 amino acids: CASSYSGETQYF. CDR3 nucleotides: TGTGCCAGCAGTTACTCGGGGGAGACCCAGTACTTC.

V gene TRBV18 combines with J gene TRBJ1-1; D is uncertain. Deletions cut 4 bases from V and 1 base from J, with 7 bases between. Germline V lookup: CDR1 KGHSH, CDR2 LQKENI. This CDR3 contains 13 residues. The CDR3 sequence is CASSRGQNTEAFF. The CDR3 DNA reads TGTGCCAGCTCACGAGGGCAGAACACTGAAGCTTTCTTT.

V is TRBV20-1 and J is TRBJ2-7; no clear D gene. Germline V gives CDR1 DFQATT, CDR2 SNEGSKA (reference sequence). The CDR3 runs 11 residues. V gave up 6 bases and J gave up 2 bases, with 8 bases separating them. CDR3 DNA: TGCAGTGCGGTAGACACCTACGAGCAGTACTTC. Protein product: CSAVDTYEQYF.

The rearrangement uses TRBV6-6 and TRBJ2-7; D is tentatively TRBD1 or TRBD2 (6 bases each). CDR1 and CDR2 from the germline V gene are MNHNY and SVGAGI (reference sequence). This CDR3 contains 14 residues. V dropped 7 bases and J dropped 0 bases, with 13 bases sitting between them. The CDR3 region has the DNA TGTGCCAGCACCGGGGGCCCCAACTCCTACGAGCAGTACTTC. Its protein product is CASTGGPNSYEQYF.

CDR3: CAWSVLFGDSPLHF. CDR3 DNA sequence: TGTGCCTGGAGTGTACTCTTCGGGGATTCACCCCTCCACTTT. The chain couples TRBV30 to TRBJ1-6; no firm D call. Germline assignment: CDR1 GTSNPN and CDR2 SVGIG (reference sequence). This CDR3 is 14 amino acids long. Deletions cut 0 bases from V and 8 bases from J, with 11 bases between.

The chain carries TRBV13 and TRBJ1-6; possibly TRBD1 for D (6 bases). This CDR3 is built from 17 residues. The germline gives CDR1 PRHDT, CDR2 FYEKMQ (reference sequence). V was clipped by 9 bases and J by 1 base, with 19 bases between them. The CDR3 bases are TGTGCCAGTCATCTAAGGGTGAGGGGGTCCTATAATTCACCCCTCCACTTT. Its translation is CASHLRVRGSYNSPLHF.

The V and J genes are TRBV27 and TRBJ1-5; D may be TRBD1 (6 bases). Deletions cut 8 bases from V and 7 bases from J, with 21 bases between. This CDR3 is built from 15 residues. CDR1 is MNHEY and CDR2 is SMNVEV in the germline V gene (reference sequence). The CDR3 DNA sequence: TGTGCCAGCCGAATGGGGGTGGGGGCTTGGCAGCCCCAGCATTTT. Translated: CASRMGVGAWQPQHF.

V and J are TRBV10-1 and TRBJ2-1; 11 bases agree with TRBD2. The CDR3 covers 18 residues. Germline CDR1 is WNHNN and CDR2 is SYGVQD (reference sequence). The junction had 6 bases not matched to a gene; V was cut back by 2 bases and J by 0 bases. CDR3 DNA: TGCGCCAGCAGTGAGGGGACTAGCGGTCTGAGCTCCTACAATGAGCAGTTCTTC. Encoded protein: CASSEGTSGLSSYNEQFF.

In DNA form, the CDR3 reads TGTGCCAGCAGCTCCAGTTATACAGGTGGGGACCTTCGGAATCAGCCCCAGCATTTT. Translating it yields CASSSSYTGGDLRNQPQHF. The chain carries TRBV7-8 and TRBJ1-5; D possibly corresponds to TRBD1 (5 bases). Germline V gene lookup returns CDR1 SGHVS and CDR2 FQNEAQ. The V and J ends lost 4 bases and 4 bases respectively, with 26 bases between them. The CDR3 loop spans 19 amino acids.

This sequence joins TRBV19 and TRBJ1-4; D uncertain. Germline CDR1 reads LNHDA; CDR2 reads SQIVND (reference sequence). This CDR3 contains 13 residues. Trimming took 5 bases from V and 5 from J, leaving 9 bases between them. CDR3 region: CASSASYNEKLFF. The CDR3 DNA is TGTGCCAGTAGTGCCAGTTACAATGAAAAACTGTTTTTT.

V gene TRBV9 combines with J gene TRBJ2-7, with no clear D. Germline assignment: CDR1 SGDLS and CDR2 YYNGEE. The ends were cut back, 0 bases at V and 6 bases at J, with 13 bases in the middle. The CDR3 length is 14 residues. The CDR3 spells CASSVEAGEAEQYF. The CDR3 DNA reads as TGTGCCAGCAGCGTAGAGGCAGGAGAGGCCGAGCAGTACTTC. Full variable domain (outside the CDR3, taken from reference TRBV9 and TRBJ2-7): DSGVTQTPKHLITATGQRVTLRCSPRSGDLSVYWYQQSLDQGLQFLIQYYNGEERAKGNILERFSAQQFPDLHSELNLSSLELGDSALYFCASSVEAGEAEQYFGPGTRLTVT.